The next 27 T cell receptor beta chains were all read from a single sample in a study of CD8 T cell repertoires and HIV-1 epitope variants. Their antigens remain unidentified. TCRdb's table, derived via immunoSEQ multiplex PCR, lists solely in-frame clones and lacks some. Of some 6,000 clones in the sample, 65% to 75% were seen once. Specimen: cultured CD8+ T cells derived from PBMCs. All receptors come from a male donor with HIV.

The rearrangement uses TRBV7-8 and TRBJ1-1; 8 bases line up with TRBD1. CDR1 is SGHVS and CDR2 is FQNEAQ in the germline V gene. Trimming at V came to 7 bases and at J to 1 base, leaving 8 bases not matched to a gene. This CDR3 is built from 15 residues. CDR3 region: CASTSLQGGNTEAFF. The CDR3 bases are TGTGCCAGCACTTCGCTACAGGGGGGGAACACTGAAGCTTTCTTT.

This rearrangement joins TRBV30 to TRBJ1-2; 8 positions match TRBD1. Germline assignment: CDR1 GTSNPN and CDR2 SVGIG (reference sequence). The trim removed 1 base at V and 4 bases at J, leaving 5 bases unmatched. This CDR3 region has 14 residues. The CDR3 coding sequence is TGTGCCTGGAGTGGGGGACAGGAAGTCTATGGCTACACCTTC. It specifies CAWSGGQEVYGYTF.

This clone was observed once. The CDR3 DNA sequence: TGTGCCAGCAGCTCCGCGGTACCTGAAGCTTTCTTT. Translating it yields CASSSAVPEAFF. V gene TRBV7-2 combines with J gene TRBJ1-1, with D unclear. Trimming removed 4 bases from V and 6 bases from J, with 9 bases in between. Per germline, CDR1 SGHTA and CDR2 FQGNSA. The CDR3 contains 12 residues.

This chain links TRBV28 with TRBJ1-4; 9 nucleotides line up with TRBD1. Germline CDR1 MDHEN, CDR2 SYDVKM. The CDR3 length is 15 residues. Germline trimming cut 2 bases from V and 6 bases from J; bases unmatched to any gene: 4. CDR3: CASSLLGQGDEKLFF. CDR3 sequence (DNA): TGTGCCAGCAGTTTACTGGGACAGGGAGATGAAAAACTGTTTTTT. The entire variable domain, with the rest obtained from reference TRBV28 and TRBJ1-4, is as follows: DVKVTQSSRYLVKRTGEKVFLECVQDMDHENMFWYRQDPGLGLRLIYFSYDVKMKEKGDIPEGYSVSREKKERFSLILESASTNQTSMYLCASSLLGQGDEKLFFGSGTQLSVL.

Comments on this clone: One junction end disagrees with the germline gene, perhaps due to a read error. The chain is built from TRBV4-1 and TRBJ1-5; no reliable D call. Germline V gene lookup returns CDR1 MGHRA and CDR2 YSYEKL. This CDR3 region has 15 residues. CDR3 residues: CASSEEWGLNQPQHF. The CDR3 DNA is TGCGCCAGCAGCGAAGAATGGGGATTAAATCAGCCCCAGCATTTT.

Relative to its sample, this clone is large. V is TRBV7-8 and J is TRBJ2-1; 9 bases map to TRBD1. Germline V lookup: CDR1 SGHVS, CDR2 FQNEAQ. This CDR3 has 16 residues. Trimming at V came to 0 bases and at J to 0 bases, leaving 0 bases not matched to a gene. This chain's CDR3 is CASSLAGQGSYNEQFF. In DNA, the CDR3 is TGTGCCAGCAGCTTAGCGGGACAGGGCTCCTACAATGAGCAGTTCTTC.

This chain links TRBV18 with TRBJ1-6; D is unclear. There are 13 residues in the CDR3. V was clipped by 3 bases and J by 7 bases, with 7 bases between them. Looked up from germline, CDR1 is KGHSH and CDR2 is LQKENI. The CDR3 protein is CASSPRENSPLHF. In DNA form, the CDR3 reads TGTGCCAGCTCACCCCGGGAAAATTCACCCCTCCACTTT.

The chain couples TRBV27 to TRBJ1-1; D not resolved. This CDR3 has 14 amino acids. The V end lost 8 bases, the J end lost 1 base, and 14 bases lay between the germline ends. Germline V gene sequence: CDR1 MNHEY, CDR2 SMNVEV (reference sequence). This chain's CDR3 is CASLDRAGNTEAFF. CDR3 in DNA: TGTGCCAGCCTCGATCGGGCAGGGAACACTGAAGCTTTCTTT.

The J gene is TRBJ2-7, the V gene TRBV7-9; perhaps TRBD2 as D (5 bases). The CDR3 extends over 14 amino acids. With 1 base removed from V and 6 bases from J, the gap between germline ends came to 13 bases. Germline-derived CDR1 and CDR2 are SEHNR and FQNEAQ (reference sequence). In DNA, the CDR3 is TGTGCCAGCAGCTTAGAAAATCGGGAAGGCGAGCAGTACTTC. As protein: CASSLENREGEQYF.

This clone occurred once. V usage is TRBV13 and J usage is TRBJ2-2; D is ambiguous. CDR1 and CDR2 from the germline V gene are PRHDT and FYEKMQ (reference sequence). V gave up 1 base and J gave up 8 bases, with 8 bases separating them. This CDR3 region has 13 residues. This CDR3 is CASSLATRGELFF. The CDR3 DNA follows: TGTGCCAGCAGCTTAGCCACAAGGGGGGAGCTGTTTTTT.

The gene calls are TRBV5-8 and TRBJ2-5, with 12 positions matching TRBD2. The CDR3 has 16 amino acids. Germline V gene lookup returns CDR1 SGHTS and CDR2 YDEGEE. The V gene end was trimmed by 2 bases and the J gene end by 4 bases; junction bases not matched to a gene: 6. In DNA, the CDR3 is TGTGCCAGCAGCTTTGGGCTAGCGGGAGGGCGAGAGACCCAGTACTTC. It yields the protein CASSFGLAGGRETQYF.

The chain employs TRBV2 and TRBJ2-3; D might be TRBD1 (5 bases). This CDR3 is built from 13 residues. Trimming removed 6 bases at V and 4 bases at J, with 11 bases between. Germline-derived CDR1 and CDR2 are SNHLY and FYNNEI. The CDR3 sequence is CASRLLGADTQYF. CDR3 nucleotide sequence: TGTGCCAGCAGACTCTTAGGGGCAGATACGCAGTATTTT.

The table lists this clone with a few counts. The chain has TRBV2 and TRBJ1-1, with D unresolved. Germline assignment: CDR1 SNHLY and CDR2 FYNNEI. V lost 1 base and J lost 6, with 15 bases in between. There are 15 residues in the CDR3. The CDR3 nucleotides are TGTGCCAGCAGTGAAGAAGGTCGGTGGTGGGCTGAAGCTTTCTTT. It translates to CASSEEGRWWAEAFF.

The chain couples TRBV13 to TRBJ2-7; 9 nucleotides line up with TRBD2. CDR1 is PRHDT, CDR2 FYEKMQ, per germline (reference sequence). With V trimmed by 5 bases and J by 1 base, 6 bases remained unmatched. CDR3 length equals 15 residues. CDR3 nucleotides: TGTGCCAGCAGCGCCACGGGACTAGCATCCTACGAGCAGTACTTC. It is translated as CASSATGLASYEQYF.

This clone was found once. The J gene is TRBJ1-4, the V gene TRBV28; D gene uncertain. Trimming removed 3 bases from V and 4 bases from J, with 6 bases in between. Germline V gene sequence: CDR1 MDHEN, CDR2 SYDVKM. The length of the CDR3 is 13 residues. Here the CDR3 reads CASSLTLNEKLFF. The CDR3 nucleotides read TGTGCCAGCAGTTTGACCCTTAATGAAAAACTGTTTTTT.

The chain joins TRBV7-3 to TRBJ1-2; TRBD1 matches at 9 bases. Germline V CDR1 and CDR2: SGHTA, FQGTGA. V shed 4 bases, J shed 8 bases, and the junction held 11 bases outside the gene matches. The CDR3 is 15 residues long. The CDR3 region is CASSSNEQGAEGYTF. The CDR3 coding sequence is TGTGCCAGCAGCTCTAATGAACAGGGGGCGGAGGGCTACACCTTC. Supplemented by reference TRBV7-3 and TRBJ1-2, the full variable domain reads GAGVSQTPSNKVTEKGKYVELRCDPISGHTALYWYRQSLGQGPEFLIYFQGTGAADDSGLPNDRFFAVRPEGSVSTLKIQRTERGDSAVYLCASSSNEQGAEGYTFGSGTRLTVV.

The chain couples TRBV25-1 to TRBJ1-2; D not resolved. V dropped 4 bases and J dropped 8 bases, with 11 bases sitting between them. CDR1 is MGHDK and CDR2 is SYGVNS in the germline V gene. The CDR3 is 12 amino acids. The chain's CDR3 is CASSVHMGGYTF. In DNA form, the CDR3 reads TGTGCCAGCAGTGTCCATATGGGAGGCTACACCTTC.

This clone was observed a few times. The CDR3 DNA reads TGTGCCAGCAGCCCCGCGGACGCCAGGCCACTCTATGGCTACACCTTC. This sequence encodes CASSPADARPLYGYTF. The gene calls are TRBV9 and TRBJ1-2, with D unclear. The CDR3 loop spans 16 amino acids. V was trimmed by 4 bases and J by 4 bases, leaving 20 bases between them. Looked up from germline, CDR1 is SGDLS and CDR2 is YYNGEE.

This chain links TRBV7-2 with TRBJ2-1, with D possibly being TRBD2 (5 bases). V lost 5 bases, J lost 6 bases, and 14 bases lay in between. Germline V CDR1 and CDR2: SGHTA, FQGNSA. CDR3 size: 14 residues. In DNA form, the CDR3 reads TGTGCCAGCAGCACTGTTCGGGAAACCAATGAGCAGTTCTTC. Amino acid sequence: CASSTVRETNEQFF. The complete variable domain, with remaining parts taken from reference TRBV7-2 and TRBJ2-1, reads GAGVSQSPSNKVTEKGKDVELRCDPISGHTALYWYRQSLGQGLEFLIYFQGNSAPDKSGLPSDRFSAERTGGSVSTLTIQRTQQEDSAVYLCASSTVRETNEQFFGPGTRLTVL.

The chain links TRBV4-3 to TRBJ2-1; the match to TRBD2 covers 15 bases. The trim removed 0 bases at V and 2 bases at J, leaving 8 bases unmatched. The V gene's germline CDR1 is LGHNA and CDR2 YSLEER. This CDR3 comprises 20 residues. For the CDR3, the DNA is TGCGCCAGCAGCCAAGATCGCGGACTAGCGGGGGGGCTTCCCTACAATGAGCAGTTCTTC. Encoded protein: CASSQDRGLAGGLPYNEQFF.

CDR3 nucleotide sequence: TGTGCCAGCAGTCTCGGACTAGCGGTTTCCTACGAGCAGTACTTC. Translation: CASSLGLAVSYEQYF. The V gene is TRBV27, the J gene TRBJ2-7; 10 positions match TRBD2. Looked up from germline, CDR1 is MNHEY and CDR2 is SMNVEV (reference sequence). After removal of 5 bases from V and 1 base from J, the junction contained 5 bases not matched to a gene. This CDR3 region has 15 residues.

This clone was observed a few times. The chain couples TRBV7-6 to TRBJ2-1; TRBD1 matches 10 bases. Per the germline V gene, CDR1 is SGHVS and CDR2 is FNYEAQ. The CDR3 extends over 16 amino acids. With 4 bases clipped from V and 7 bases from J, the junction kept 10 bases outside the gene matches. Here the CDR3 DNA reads TGTGCCAGCAGCTCGACTAGACAGGGGGCATTAAATGAGCAGTTCTTC. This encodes CASSSTRQGALNEQFF.

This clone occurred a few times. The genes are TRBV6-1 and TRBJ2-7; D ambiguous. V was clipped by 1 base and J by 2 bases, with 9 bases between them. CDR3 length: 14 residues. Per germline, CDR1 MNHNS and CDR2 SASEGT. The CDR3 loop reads CASSEGAGPYEQYF. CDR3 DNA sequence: TGTGCCAGCAGTGAAGGAGCAGGTCCCTACGAGCAGTACTTC.

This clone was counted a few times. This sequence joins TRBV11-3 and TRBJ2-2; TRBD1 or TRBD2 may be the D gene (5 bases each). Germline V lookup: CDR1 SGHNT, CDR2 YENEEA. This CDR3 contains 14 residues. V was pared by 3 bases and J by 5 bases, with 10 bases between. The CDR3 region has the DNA TGTGCCAGCAGCTTTAGAGGGGAAACCGGGGAGCTGTTTTTT. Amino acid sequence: CASSFRGETGELFF.

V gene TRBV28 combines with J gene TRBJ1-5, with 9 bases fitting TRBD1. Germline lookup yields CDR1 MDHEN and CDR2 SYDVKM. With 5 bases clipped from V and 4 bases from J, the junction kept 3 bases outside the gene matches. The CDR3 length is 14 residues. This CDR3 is CASSLGTGNQPQHF. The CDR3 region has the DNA TGTGCCAGCAGTCTCGGGACAGGGAATCAGCCCCAGCATTTT.

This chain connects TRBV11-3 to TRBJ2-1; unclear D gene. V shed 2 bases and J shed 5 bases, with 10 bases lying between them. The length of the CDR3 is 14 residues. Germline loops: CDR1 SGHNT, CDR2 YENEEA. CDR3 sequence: CASSLSSGHNEQFF. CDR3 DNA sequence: TGTGCCAGCAGCTTAAGCAGTGGGCACAATGAGCAGTTCTTC.

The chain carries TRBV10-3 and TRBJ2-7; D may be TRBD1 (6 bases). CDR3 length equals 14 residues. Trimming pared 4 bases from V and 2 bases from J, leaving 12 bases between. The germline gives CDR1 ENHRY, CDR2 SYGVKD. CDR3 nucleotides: TGTGCCATCAGTGGGGTCGGGGACACCTACGAGCAGTACTTC. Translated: CAISGVGDTYEQYF.